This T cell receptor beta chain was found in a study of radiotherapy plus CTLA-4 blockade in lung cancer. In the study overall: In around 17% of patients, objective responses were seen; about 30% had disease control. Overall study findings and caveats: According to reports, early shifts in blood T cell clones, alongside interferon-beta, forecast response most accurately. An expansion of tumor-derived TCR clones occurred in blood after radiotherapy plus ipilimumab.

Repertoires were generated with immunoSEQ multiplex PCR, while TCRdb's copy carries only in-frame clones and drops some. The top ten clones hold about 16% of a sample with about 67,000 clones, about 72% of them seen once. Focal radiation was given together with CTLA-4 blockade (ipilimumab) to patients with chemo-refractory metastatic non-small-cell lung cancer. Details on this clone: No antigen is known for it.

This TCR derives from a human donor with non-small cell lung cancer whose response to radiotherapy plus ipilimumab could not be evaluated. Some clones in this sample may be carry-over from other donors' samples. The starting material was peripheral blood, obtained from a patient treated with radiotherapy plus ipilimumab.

The DNA for the CDR3 is TGTGCCAGCACCGGGGACTCCTACGAGCAGTACTTC. It encodes CASTGDSYEQYF. The chain is built from TRBV2 and TRBJ2-7; possible D gene TRBD2, 5 bases. V lost 7 bases, J lost 0 bases, and 7 bases lay in between. Per germline, CDR1 SNHLY and CDR2 FYNNEI. The CDR3 consists of 12 residues.